Listed below are T cell receptor beta chains from one sample, sequenced in a study of CD8+ T cells in alopecia areata. Only in-frame clones appear in the TCRdb table, and some are missing; sequencing was by immunoSEQ multiplex PCR. The sample consists of hundreds of thousands of clones, approximately 65% of them appearing once. The material sequenced was CD4+ T cells sorted from blood, taken around week 46, from a patient treated with tofacitinib. The origin of the receptors is a human donor with alopecia areata. The CDR3 runs from the conserved cysteine through the conserved F or W. The D gene is left open where the match is weak. The listing skips clone size in some rows; elsewhere it reads once, few, many or a size class.

size: few; J: TRBJ2-2; D: TRBD2; V: TRBV28; DNA: TGTGCCAGCAGGAGATGGGGAGGGAACCCCGGGGAGCTGTTTTTT; CDR3: CASRRWGGNPGELFF
size: few; J: TRBJ2-2; D: NA; V: TRBV27; DNA: TGTGCCAGCAGTTTGAGGAGGGCACGAGGGGCCGGGGAGCTGTTTTTT; CDR3: CASSLRRARGAGELFF
size: NA; J: TRBJ2-3; D: TRBD1; V: TRBV5-1; DNA: TGCGCCAGCAGCCCGGGACAGGAGTCAGATACGCAGTATTTT; CDR3: CASSPGQESDTQYF
size: NA; J: TRBJ2-2; D: NA; V: TRBV30; DNA: TGTGCCTGGAGTGTACAGAGTAACACCGGGGAGCTGTTTTTT; CDR3: CAWSVQSNTGELFF
size: NA; J: TRBJ1-1; D: NA; V: TRBV7-9; DNA: TGTGCCAGCAGCCCTCGGGTTTTGTGGACTGAAGCTTTCTTT; CDR3: CASSPRVLWTEAFF
size: NA; J: TRBJ1-1; D: TRBD1; V: TRBV7-3; DNA: TGTGCCAGCAGCTTAGAGGGGGCCAACACTGAAGCTTTCTTT; CDR3: CASSLEGANTEAFF
size: NA; J: TRBJ1-6; D: NA; V: TRBV29-1; DNA: TGCAGCGTTGCGTACTCTTTGAATTCACCCCTCCACTTT; CDR3: CSVAYSLNSPLHF
size: once; J: TRBJ2-1; D: TRBD2; V: TRBV5-6; DNA: TGTGCCAGCAGCTTCCGATCTAGCGGGTACAATGAGCAGTTCTTC; CDR3: CASSFRSSGYNEQFF
size: few; J: TRBJ2-3; D: TRBD1; V: TRBV29-1; DNA: TGCAGCGTTGAGAGGACAGGAACTAGCACAGATACGCAGTATTTT; CDR3: CSVERTGTSTDTQYF
size: NA; J: TRBJ2-1; D: NA; V: TRBV7-9; DNA: TGTGCCAGCAGCTGGACCGGGGACCACAATGAGCAGTTCTTC; CDR3: CASSWTGDHNEQFF
size: NA; J: TRBJ1-2; D: NA; V: TRBV29-1; DNA: TGCAGCGTTGAGAGGGGTAAAGGCTACACCTTC; CDR3: CSVERGKGYTF
size: NA; J: TRBJ2-7; D: NA; V: TRBV5-1; DNA: TGCGCCAGCAGCTTGACAGGCCTATACGAGCAGTACTTC; CDR3: CASSLTGLYEQYF
size: NA; J: TRBJ2-1; D: NA; V: TRBV29-1; DNA: TGCAGCGTGGATCCGGGGGAGACAGGGAGCCATGAGCAGTTCTTC; CDR3: CSVDPGETGSHEQFF
size: NA; J: TRBJ1-1; D: NA; V: TRBV7-2; DNA: TGTGCCAGCAGCTTACAGGGAAGGGGGAACACTGAAGCTTTCTTT; CDR3: CASSLQGRGNTEAFF
size: few; J: TRBJ2-5; D: NA; V: TRBV29-1; DNA: TGCAGCGTTGTATTGGAGACCCAGTACTTC; CDR3: CSVVLETQYF
size: NA; J: TRBJ2-7; D: TRBD1; V: TRBV5-6; DNA: TGTGCCAGCAGCGGCACAGGGGCGCAAGCCTACGAGCAGTACTTC; CDR3: CASSGTGAQAYEQYF
size: NA; J: TRBJ1-1; D: NA; V: TRBV29-1; DNA: TGCAGCGTTGACGCCCTAATGGGGACTGAAGCTTTCTTT; CDR3: CSVDALMGTEAFF
size: many; J: TRBJ1-6; D: TRBD1; V: TRBV9; DNA: TGTGCCAGCAGCGTAACAGGGGCACCATATTCACCCCTCCACTTT; CDR3: CASSVTGAPYSPLHF
size: NA; J: TRBJ2-7; D: NA; V: TRBV7-2; DNA: TGTGCCAGCAGCCGGACCGCTACTACCGAGCAGTACTTC; CDR3: CASSRTATTEQYF
size: NA; J: TRBJ1-5; D: NA; V: TRBV27; DNA: TGTGCCAGCAGTTTAACTGACAATCAGCCCCAGCATTTT; CDR3: CASSLTDNQPQHF
size: NA; J: TRBJ2-1; D: NA; V: TRBV10-3; DNA: TGTGCCAGTGGGACACTCGACCTCAATGAGCAGTTCTTC; CDR3: CASGTLDLNEQFF
size: once; J: TRBJ2-7; D: NA; V: TRBV29-1; DNA: TGCAGCGTTGCCCTCGGGAACGTCGCCGAGCAGTACTTC; CDR3: CSVALGNVAEQYF
size: NA; J: TRBJ1-2; D: NA; V: TRBV9; DNA: TGTGCCAGCAGCGTAGCGGGCAGTCCTAACTATGGCTACACCTTC; CDR3: CASSVAGSPNYGYTF
size: NA; J: TRBJ1-1; D: NA; V: TRBV9; DNA: TGTGCCAGCAGCGTCGCCGCTTGGAACACTGAAGCTTTCTTT; CDR3: CASSVAAWNTEAFF